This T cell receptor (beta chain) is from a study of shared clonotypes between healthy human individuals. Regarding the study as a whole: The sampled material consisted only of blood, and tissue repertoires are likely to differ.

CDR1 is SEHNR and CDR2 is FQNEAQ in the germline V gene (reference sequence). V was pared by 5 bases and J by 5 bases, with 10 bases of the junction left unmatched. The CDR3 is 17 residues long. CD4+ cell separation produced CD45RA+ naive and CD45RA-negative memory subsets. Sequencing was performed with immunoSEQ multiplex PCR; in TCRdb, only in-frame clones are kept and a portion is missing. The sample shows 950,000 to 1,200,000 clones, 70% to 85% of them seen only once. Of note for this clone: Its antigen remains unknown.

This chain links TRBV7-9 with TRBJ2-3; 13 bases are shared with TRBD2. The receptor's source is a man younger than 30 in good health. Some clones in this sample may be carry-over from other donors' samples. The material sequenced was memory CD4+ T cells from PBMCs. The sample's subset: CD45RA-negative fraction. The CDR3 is CASSPRLAGGPQDTQYF. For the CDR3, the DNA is TGTGCCAGCAGCCCACGACTAGCGGGAGGCCCACAAGATACGCAGTATTTT.